Below are 17 T cell receptor beta chains sequenced from a single sample in a study of T cells after yellow fever vaccination. TCRdb reprocessed the 5' RACE reads with MiXCR, giving one entry per CDR3 protein. The sample contains just under 600,000 distinct CDR3 sequences, 13% of which appear only once. This specimen consisted of PBMCs, obtained on the day of the yellow fever booster vaccination. The receptors shown here come from a man between 25 and 39 years old who received the YFV17D yellow fever vaccine.

The V gene is TRBV24-1, the J gene TRBJ2-1, with 12 nucleotides matching TRBD2. The CDR3 has 17 amino acids. Germline CDR1 reads KGHDR; CDR2 reads SFDVKD. After removal of 3 bases from V and 8 bases from J, the junction contained 10 bases not matched to a gene. The CDR3 here is CATSDGDLAGGLDEQFF. In DNA form, the CDR3 reads TGTGCCACCAGTGATGGGGACCTAGCGGGAGGGCTGGATGAGCAGTTCTTC.

This clonotype was detected a few times. The chain combines TRBV12-3 or TRBV12-4 with TRBJ2-7; D might be TRBD2 (6 bases). V lost 3 bases, J lost 7 bases, and 13 bases lay in between. This CDR3 contains 13 residues. The CDR3 DNA reads TGTGCCAGCAGTTTGGGGGGAGTGAGGGAGCAGTACTTC. This encodes CASSLGGVREQYF.

J is TRBJ2-1 and V is TRBV4-3; D is possibly TRBD2 (6 bases). The CDR3 is made up of 13 amino acids. V lost 0 bases and J 10 bases, leaving 10 bases between the germline ends. CDR1 and CDR2 from the germline V gene are LGHNA and YSLEER. The DNA of the CDR3 is TGCGCCAGCAGCCAAGATTTGCGGGGCGAGCAGTTCTTC. Amino acid sequence: CASSQDLRGEQFF.

A few counts support this clonotype. The rearrangement joins TRBV3-1 to TRBJ2-1, with 7 positions matching TRBD2. The V gene's germline CDR1 is LGHDT and CDR2 YNNKEL (reference sequence). The V gene end was trimmed by 1 base and the J gene end by 6 bases; junction bases not matched to a gene: 9. The CDR3 is 16 amino acids. The CDR3 here is CASSQARLANFNEQFF. The CDR3 nucleotides read TGTGCCAGCAGCCAAGCTAGACTAGCAAATTTCAATGAGCAGTTCTTC.

The rearrangement links TRBV19 to TRBJ2-7; D is perhaps TRBD1 (5 bases). V gave up 8 bases and J gave up 3 bases, with 17 bases separating them. The CDR3 is 14 residues long. Germline CDR1 LNHDA, CDR2 SQIVND (reference sequence). The DNA for the CDR3 is TGTGCCAGTCAACCAGGGCCCGGCCTCTACGAGCAGTACTTC. It encodes CASQPGPGLYEQYF.

The table lists this clonotype with a few counts. The chain is built from TRBV19 and TRBJ2-2, with 11 bases that match TRBD2. Trimming at V came to 0 bases and at J to 4 bases, leaving 4 bases not matched to a gene. In germline, CDR1 is LNHDA, CDR2 SQIVND (reference sequence). This CDR3 has 17 residues. The chain's CDR3 is CASSIDLAGGGTGELFF. Written as DNA, the CDR3 is TGTGCCAGTAGTATAGATCTAGCGGGAGGAGGCACCGGGGAGCTGTTTTTT.

V is TRBV4-3 and J is TRBJ2-1, with a weak D call TRBD2 (5 bases). Germline lookup yields CDR1 LGHNA and CDR2 YSLEER. Trimming removed 2 bases from V and 4 bases from J, with 9 bases in between. This CDR3 is built from 14 residues. The chain's CDR3 is CASSQLGRYNEQFF. The CDR3 DNA is TGCGCCAGCAGCCAATTGGGGAGATACAATGAGCAGTTCTTC.

This clonotype came up a few times. V is TRBV10-3 and J is TRBJ2-3; tentative D call: TRBD1 (6 bases). The V end was cut by 6 bases, the J end by 6 bases, with 10 bases between. The CDR3 is 12 residues long. The germline V gene encodes CDR1 ENHRY and CDR2 SYGVKD. The CDR3 loop reads CAISPGVDTQYF. CDR3 DNA sequence: TGTGCCATCAGCCCAGGGGTCGATACGCAGTATTTT.

To note about this clonotype: Since a much larger clone is just one base distant, this may be a read error. This chain links TRBV20-1 with TRBJ2-1, with TRBD2 matching over 8 bases. Per germline, CDR1 DFQATT and CDR2 SNEGSKA (reference sequence). CDR3 length equals 15 residues. V gave up 2 bases and J gave up 6 bases; unmatched junction bases: 9. Here the CDR3 DNA reads TGCAGTGCTAGAAGGGGGAGCGGGAGTAGCAATGAGCAGTTCTTC. Amino acid sequence: CSARRGSGSSNEQFF.

This clonotype was detected once. V is TRBV20-1 and J is TRBJ2-2; 7 bases are a match to TRBD2. Germline assignment: CDR1 DFQATT and CDR2 SNEGSKA (reference sequence). The V segment lost 1 base and the J segment 5 bases; nucleotides outside the gene matches: 10. The CDR3 spans 16 residues. The DNA of the CDR3 is TGCAGTGCTAGAGGGGCGGGAGTGTATTTGACCGGGGAGCTGTTTTTT. Protein: CSARGAGVYLTGELFF.

The chain employs TRBV6-5 and TRBJ2-7; the D call may be TRBD1 or TRBD2 (6 bases each). Germline lookup yields CDR1 MNHEY and CDR2 SVGAGI. V was pared by 0 bases and J by 5 bases, with 17 bases between. The CDR3 runs to 16 residues. In DNA form, the CDR3 reads TGTGCCAGCAGTTACTCGAGTACGGGGGCGAGGGACGAGCAGTACTTC. Its translation: CASSYSSTGARDEQYF.

The V call is TRBV7-6, the J call TRBJ2-3; tentatively, D is TRBD1 or TRBD2 (6 bases each). CDR1 is SGHVS, CDR2 FNYEAQ, per germline. This CDR3 contains 16 residues. V was clipped by 2 bases and J by 4 bases, with 16 bases between them. This CDR3 reads CASSLIVSGGPDTQYF. The CDR3 region has the DNA TGTGCCAGCAGCTTAATCGTGTCCGGGGGCCCAGATACGCAGTATTTT.

This chain uses TRBV19 with TRBJ2-1; TRBD1 or TRBD2 may be the D gene (5 bases each). The CDR3 extends over 12 amino acids. The V end was cut by 2 bases, the J end by 12 bases, with 11 bases between. The germline gives CDR1 LNHDA, CDR2 SQIVND (reference sequence). CDR3 nucleotides: TGTGCCAGTAGTATACGAGGGGACGGGCAGTTCTTC. Translation: CASSIRGDGQFF.

The chain combines TRBV27 with TRBJ2-7, with D perhaps TRBD1 or TRBD2 (6 bases each). CDR1 MNHEY and CDR2 SMNVEV come from the germline V gene (reference sequence). Trimming took off 6 bases at V and 3 bases at J, with 15 bases between the two ends. The CDR3 contains 14 residues. DNA of the CDR3: TGTGCCAGCAGCGAAGGGGGGCTTGACTACGAGCAGTACTTC. Amino acid sequence: CASSEGGLDYEQYF.

This rearrangement joins TRBV28 to TRBJ2-7; D is possibly TRBD2 (6 bases). Trimming removed 8 bases at V and 5 bases at J, with 22 bases between. CDR1 is MDHEN and CDR2 is SYDVKM in the germline V gene. The CDR3 loop spans 15 amino acids. Here the CDR3 DNA reads TGTGCCAGCCGGAGGGTGGGGCTCCTTCCGAACGAGCAGTACTTC. It is translated as CASRRVGLLPNEQYF.

This clonotype has only a few counts. This rearrangement joins TRBV5-1 to TRBJ1-5; D not certain. Looked up from germline, CDR1 is SGHRS and CDR2 is YFSETQ. This CDR3 contains 13 residues. Trimming took 0 bases from V and 5 from J, leaving 6 bases between them. In DNA form, the CDR3 reads TGCGCCAGCAGCTTGGGCAGCCATCAGCCCCAGCATTTT. Its translation: CASSLGSHQPQHF.

This clonotype was counted between two and nine times. This chain links TRBV6-9 with TRBJ1-5, with 12 nucleotides matching TRBD1. Germline trimming cut 2 bases from V and 1 base from J; bases unmatched to any gene: 9. CDR1 and CDR2 from the germline V gene are MNHGY and SVAAGI. The CDR3 runs 19 residues. DNA of the CDR3: TGTGCCAGCAGTTATAGTACCCCGGGACAGGGGGCGAGCAATCAGCCCCAGCATTTT. Translation: CASSYSTPGQGASNQPQHF.